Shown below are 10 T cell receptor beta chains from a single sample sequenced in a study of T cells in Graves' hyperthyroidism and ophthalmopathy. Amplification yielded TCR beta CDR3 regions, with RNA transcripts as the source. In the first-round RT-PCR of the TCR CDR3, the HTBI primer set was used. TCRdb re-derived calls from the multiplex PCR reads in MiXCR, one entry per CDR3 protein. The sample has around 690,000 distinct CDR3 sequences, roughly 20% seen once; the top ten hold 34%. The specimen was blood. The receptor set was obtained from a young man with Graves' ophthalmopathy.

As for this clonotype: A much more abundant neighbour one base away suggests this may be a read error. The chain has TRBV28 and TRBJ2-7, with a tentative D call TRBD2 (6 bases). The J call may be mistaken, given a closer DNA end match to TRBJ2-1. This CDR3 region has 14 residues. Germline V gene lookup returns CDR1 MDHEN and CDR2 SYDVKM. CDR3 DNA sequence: TGTGCCAGCAGTTTAGCGGGAATGAACTACGAGCAGTTCTTC. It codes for CASSLAGMNYEQFF.

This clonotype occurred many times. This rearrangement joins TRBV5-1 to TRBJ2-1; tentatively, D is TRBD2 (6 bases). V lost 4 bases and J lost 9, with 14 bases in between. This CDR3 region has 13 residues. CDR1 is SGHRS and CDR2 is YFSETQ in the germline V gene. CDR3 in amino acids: CASSQTLGGEQFF. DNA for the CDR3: TGCGCCAGCAGCCAGACATTGGGAGGTGAGCAGTTCTTC.

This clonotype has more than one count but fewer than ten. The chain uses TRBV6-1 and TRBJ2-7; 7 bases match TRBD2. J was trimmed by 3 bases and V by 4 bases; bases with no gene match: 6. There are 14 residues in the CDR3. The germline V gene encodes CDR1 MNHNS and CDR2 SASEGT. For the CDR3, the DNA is TGTGCCAGCAGTGGCCGGGACTACCGCTACGAGCAGTACTTC. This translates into CASSGRDYRYEQYF.

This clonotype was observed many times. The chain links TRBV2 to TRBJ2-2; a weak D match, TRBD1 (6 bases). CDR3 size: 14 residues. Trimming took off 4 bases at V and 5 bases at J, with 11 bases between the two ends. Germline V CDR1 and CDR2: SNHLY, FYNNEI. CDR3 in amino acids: CASSGGTRTGELFF. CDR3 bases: TGTGCCAGCAGTGGGGGGACACGAACCGGGGAGCTGTTTTTT.

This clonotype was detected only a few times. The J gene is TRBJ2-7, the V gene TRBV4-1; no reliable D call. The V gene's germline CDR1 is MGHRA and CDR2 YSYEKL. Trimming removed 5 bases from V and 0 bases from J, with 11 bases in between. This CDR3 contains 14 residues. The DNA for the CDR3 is TGCGCCAGCAGCTACGAACAGAGCTCCTACGAGCAGTACTTC. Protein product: CASSYEQSSYEQYF.

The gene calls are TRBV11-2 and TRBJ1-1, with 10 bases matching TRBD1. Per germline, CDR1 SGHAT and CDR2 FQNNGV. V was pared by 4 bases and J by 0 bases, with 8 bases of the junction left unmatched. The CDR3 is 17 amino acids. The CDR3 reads CASSSEGTGDVNTEAFF. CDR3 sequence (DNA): TGTGCCAGCAGCTCCGAGGGGACAGGGGACGTGAACACTGAAGCTTTCTTT.

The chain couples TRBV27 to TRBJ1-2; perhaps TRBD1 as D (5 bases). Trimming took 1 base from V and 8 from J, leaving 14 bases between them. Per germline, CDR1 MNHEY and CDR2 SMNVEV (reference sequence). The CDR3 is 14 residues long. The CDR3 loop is CASSLYGTQTGYTF. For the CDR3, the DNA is TGTGCCAGCAGTTTATACGGGACCCAGACGGGCTACACCTTC.

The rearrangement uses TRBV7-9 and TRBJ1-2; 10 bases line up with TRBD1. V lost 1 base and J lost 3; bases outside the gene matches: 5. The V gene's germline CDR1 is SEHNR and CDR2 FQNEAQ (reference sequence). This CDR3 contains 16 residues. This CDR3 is CASSLDGTGDHYGYTF. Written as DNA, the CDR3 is TGTGCCAGCAGCTTAGATGGGACAGGGGACCACTATGGCTACACCTTC.

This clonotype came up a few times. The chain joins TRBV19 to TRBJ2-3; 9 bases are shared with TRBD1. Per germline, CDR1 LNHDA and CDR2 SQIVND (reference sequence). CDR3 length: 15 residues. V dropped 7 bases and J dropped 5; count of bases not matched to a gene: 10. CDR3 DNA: TGTGCCAGTACTCAAACCGACAGGGGGAGAGATACGCAGTATTTT. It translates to CASTQTDRGRDTQYF.

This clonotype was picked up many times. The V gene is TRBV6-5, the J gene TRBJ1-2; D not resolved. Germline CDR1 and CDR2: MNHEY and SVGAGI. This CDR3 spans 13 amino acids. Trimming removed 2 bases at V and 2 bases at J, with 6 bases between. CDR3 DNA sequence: TGTGCCAGCAGTTACAATGGGAACTATGGCTACACCTTC. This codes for CASSYNGNYGYTF.